These T cell receptor beta chains were read from a single sample in a study of beta chain features in type 1 diabetes. Libraries were prepared by immunoSEQ multiplex PCR; TCRdb keeps only in-frame clonotypes and omits some of them. The data contain hundreds of thousands of clones, 11% to 15% of them singletons. The specimen sequenced was naive CD4+ T cells from blood. The source is a man aged 18 to 29 with type 1 diabetes. The CDR3 runs from the conserved cysteine through the conserved F or W. D genes are given only for firm matches. For some rows the clone size is stated as once, few or many, or as a class when expanded; others skip it.

d_call j_call clone_size v_call cdr3_aa cdr3_nt
TRBD2 TRBJ2-5 NA TRBV7-2 CASSPTSGVQQETQYF TGTGCCAGCAGCCCCACTAGCGGGGTACAACAAGAGACCCAGTACTTC
TRBD2 TRBJ2-2 NA TRBV7-8 CASSPRGLAGIDTGELFF TGTGCCAGCAGCCCCAGAGGCCTAGCGGGGATCGACACCGGGGAGCTGTTTTTT
NA TRBJ2-7 few TRBV10-3 CAISELDSSEQYF TGTGCCATCAGTGAGCTGGACAGTAGCGAGCAGTACTTC
NA TRBJ1-5 NA TRBV9 CASSVAGESWPQHF TGTGCCAGCAGCGTAGCTGGGGAGTCTTGGCCCCAGCATTTT
NA TRBJ1-5 few TRBV6-1 CASLRWGQPQHF TGTGCCTCCCTCCGATGGGGTCAGCCCCAGCATTTT
NA TRBJ2-2 few TRBV18 CASSPQGRNTGELFF TGTGCCAGCTCACCACAGGGGCGGAACACCGGGGAGCTGTTTTTT
TRBD2 TRBJ2-7 NA TRBV6-5 CASSSIAGRLTYEQYF TGTGCCAGCAGTTCTATAGCGGGAAGGTTAACCTACGAGCAGTACTTC
NA TRBJ1-2 NA TRBV7-2 CASSLGRQIYGYTF TGTGCCAGCAGCTTAGGTCGTCAGATTTATGGCTACACCTTC
TRBD1 TRBJ2-3 few TRBV18 CASSPNDRAITDTQYF TGTGCCAGCTCACCAAACGACAGGGCGATCACAGATACGCAGTATTTT
NA TRBJ2-7 NA TRBV7-9 CASSDSYEQYF TGTGCCAGCAGCGACTCCTACGAGCAGTACTTC
TRBD1 TRBJ1-5 few TRBV30 CACPRQGDWQPQHF TGTGCCTGCCCCCGGCAGGGGGACTGGCAGCCCCAGCATTTT
TRBD1 TRBJ1-3 NA TRBV7-6 CASSARQGVNTIYF TGTGCCAGCAGCGCCCGACAGGGCGTAAACACCATATATTTT
TRBD1 TRBJ2-1 NA TRBV6-1 CASTPGDRGNEQFF TGTGCCAGCACCCCGGGGGACAGGGGAAATGAGCAGTTCTTC
NA TRBJ2-7 few TRBV5-1 CASSLGGTAEQYF TGCGCCAGCAGCTTGGGCGGGACGGCGGAGCAGTACTTC
NA TRBJ2-1 NA TRBV4-1 CASNKGHGASNEQFF TGCGCCAGCAACAAAGGACACGGCGCTTCCAATGAGCAGTTCTTC
NA TRBJ1-1 NA TRBV7-2 CASSTGQFPEAFF TGTGCCAGCAGCACAGGACAGTTTCCGGAAGCTTTCTTT
NA TRBJ1-5 few TRBV28 CASSSLLEEPQHF TGTGCCAGCAGTTCGCTGCTCGAGGAACCCCAGCATTTT
NA TRBJ2-7 NA TRBV5-1 CASSFSSGLEEQYF TGCGCCAGCAGCTTCTCTTCAGGGTTGGAAGAGCAGTACTTC
NA TRBJ2-7 few TRBV28 CASTPGLDYEQYF TGTGCCAGCACCCCCGGTTTAGACTACGAGCAGTACTTC
NA TRBJ1-5 few TRBV2 CASSEVVYQPQHF TGTGCCAGCAGTGAAGTGGTGTATCAGCCCCAGCATTTT
NA TRBJ2-6 NA TRBV5-1 CASSAGQNSGANVLTF TGCGCCAGCAGCGCGGGACAGAACTCTGGGGCCAACGTCCTGACTTTC
NA TRBJ2-1 NA TRBV7-9 CASSPRAGSGIGEQFF TGTGCCAGCAGCCCCCGAGCAGGCTCCGGGATAGGTGAGCAGTTCTTC
NA TRBJ1-6 NA TRBV19 CASSIGSNSPLHF TGTGCCAGTAGTATCGGGTCTAATTCACCCCTCCACTTT
NA TRBJ1-5 few TRBV30 CAWSQMASNQPQHF TGTGCCTGGAGTCAGATGGCAAGCAATCAGCCCCAGCATTTT
NA TRBJ2-2 NA TRBV9 CASSGRTGELFF TGTGCCAGCAGCGGGAGAACCGGGGAGCTGTTTTTT
NA TRBJ2-1 NA TRBV2 CASSVIHRDEQFF TGTGCCAGCAGTGTTATTCATCGAGATGAGCAGTTCTTC
TRBD1 TRBJ2-7 NA TRBV7-9 CASSSGQAPYEQYF TGTGCCAGCAGCTCCGGACAGGCGCCCTACGAGCAGTACTTC
NA TRBJ2-5 NA TRBV15 CATSRGEPFTWGETQYF TGTGCCACCAGCAGAGGGGAGCCGTTCACATGGGGAGAGACCCAGTACTTC
NA TRBJ1-2 NA TRBV5-1 CASSERAHYGYTF TGCGCCAGCAGCGAGCGGGCCCACTATGGCTACACCTTC
NA TRBJ2-5 few TRBV19 CASSIDRTQYF TGTGCCAGTAGTATAGACCGTACCCAGTACTTC
NA TRBJ2-7 few TRBV2 CASTEERYTSYEQYF TGTGCCAGCACCGAAGAGCGCTACACATCCTACGAGCAGTACTTC
NA TRBJ2-1 NA TRBV18 CASSPLSDEQFF TGTGCCAGCTCACCACTTTCCGATGAGCAGTTCTTC
TRBD2 TRBJ2-1 few TRBV9 CASSVFGTSGRDNEQFF TGTGCCAGCAGCGTATTCGGGACTAGCGGGAGGGATAATGAGCAGTTCTTC
NA TRBJ1-1 NA TRBV27 CASSHRENTEAFF TGTGCCAGCAGCCACAGAGAGAACACTGAAGCTTTCTTT
NA TRBJ1-5 NA TRBV7-2 CASSFDSNQPQHF TGTGCCAGCAGCTTCGACAGCAATCAGCCCCAGCATTTT
TRBD2 TRBJ2-7 NA TRBV6-5 CASSYSLAGNYEQYF TGTGCCAGCAGTTACTCACTAGCGGGGAACTACGAGCAGTACTTC
TRBD1 TRBJ1-1 NA TRBV5-1 CASSLMGTENTEAFF TGCGCCAGCAGCTTGATGGGGACAGAGAACACTGAAGCTTTCTTT
NA TRBJ1-5 NA TRBV10-2 CASSTWTGLTRQPQHF TGCGCCAGCAGTACATGGACTGGCCTTACCCGTCAGCCCCAGCATTTT
NA TRBJ1-2 few TRBV7-2 CASSRNGGVGTF TGTGCCAGCAGCCGAAATGGAGGGGTAGGCACCTTC
NA TRBJ2-1 NA TRBV28 CASSFFPYNEQFF TGTGCCAGCAGTTTCTTTCCCTACAATGAGCAGTTCTTC
NA TRBJ2-5 NA TRBV2 CASSDLTPQETQYF TGTGCCAGCAGTGATCTGACACCTCAAGAGACCCAGTACTTC
NA TRBJ1-3 NA TRBV25-1 CASRQANSGNTIYF TGTGCCAGCAGGCAGGCGAACTCTGGAAACACCATATATTTT
NA TRBJ2-5 few TRBV14 CASSQILGETQYF TGTGCCAGCAGCCAAATCCTTGGGGAGACCCAGTACTTC
NA TRBJ1-2 few TRBV4-3 CASSQQPKAPNYGYTF TGCGCCAGCAGCCAGCAGCCAAAAGCTCCTAACTATGGCTACACCTTC
NA TRBJ1-5 NA TRBV5-1 CASSLDGRRHEPQHF TGCGCCAGCAGCTTGGACGGGAGGCGGCATGAGCCCCAGCATTTT
NA TRBJ2-2 few TRBV10-3 CAIGPTGGDTGELFF TGTGCCATCGGACCGACGGGCGGGGACACCGGGGAGCTGTTTTTT
NA TRBJ2-7 few TRBV2 CASKTWGTSYEQYF TGTGCCAGCAAAACGTGGGGGACCTCCTACGAGCAGTACTTC
NA TRBJ1-1 few TRBV9 CASSVQGSVFTEAFF TGTGCCAGCAGCGTACAGGGCTCCGTTTTCACTGAAGCTTTCTTT
TRBD2 TRBJ2-5 NA TRBV30 CAWSSAGEETQYF TGTGCCTGGAGTTCAGCGGGGGAAGAGACCCAGTACTTC
NA TRBJ1-6 NA TRBV6-5 CASSLQVGGNSPLHF TGTGCCAGCAGCCTACAGGTTGGGGGTAATTCACCCCTCCACTTT
NA TRBJ1-5 NA TRBV15 CATSRGQQYSNQPQHF TGTGCCACCAGTCGTGGACAGCAGTATAGCAATCAGCCCCAGCATTTT
NA TRBJ2-3 NA TRBV11-2 CASSLVAVSSTDTQYF TGTGCCAGCAGCTTAGTCGCAGTATCTAGCACAGATACGCAGTATTTT
NA TRBJ2-1 NA TRBV25-1 CASSDPGRPNEQFF TGTGCCAGCAGTGATCCAGGGAGGCCCAATGAGCAGTTCTTC
NA TRBJ2-3 few TRBV5-4 CASSGDGYTQYF TGTGCCAGCAGCGGGGACGGCTATACGCAGTATTTT
NA TRBJ2-5 few TRBV5-1 CASSGGRRDGTQYF TGCGCCAGCAGCGGCGGCAGGAGGGATGGGACCCAGTACTTC